This TCR beta chain was obtained from a study of CD4+ T cells in melanoma. General observations from the study: CD8+ T cell, macrophage and B cell function reportedly correlated with neoantigen-specific CD4+ T cells. In melanoma, neoantigen-specific CD4+ T cells reportedly differed in differentiation state.

A word on this clone: The antigen remains unidentified.

V lost 6 bases, J lost 1 base, and 7 bases stayed unmatched. Germline-derived CDR1 and CDR2 are SGHDT and YYEEEE. This CDR3 comprises 15 residues. TCRdb keeps only in-frame clones here, not all; method: immunoSEQ multiplex PCR. This sample has 17,000 or so clones; over 70% occur once, and the top ten carry about 5.4%. What was sequenced was cells from a culture (not recorded whether cultured in vitro). The receptor was derived from a human donor with melanoma. The chain couples TRBV5-6 to TRBJ2-5; the match to TRBD1 covers 9 bases. The CDR3 DNA is TGTGCCAGCAACGCTGGACAGGGGCCCCAAGAGACCCAGTACTTC. The encoded protein is CASNAGQGPQETQYF.